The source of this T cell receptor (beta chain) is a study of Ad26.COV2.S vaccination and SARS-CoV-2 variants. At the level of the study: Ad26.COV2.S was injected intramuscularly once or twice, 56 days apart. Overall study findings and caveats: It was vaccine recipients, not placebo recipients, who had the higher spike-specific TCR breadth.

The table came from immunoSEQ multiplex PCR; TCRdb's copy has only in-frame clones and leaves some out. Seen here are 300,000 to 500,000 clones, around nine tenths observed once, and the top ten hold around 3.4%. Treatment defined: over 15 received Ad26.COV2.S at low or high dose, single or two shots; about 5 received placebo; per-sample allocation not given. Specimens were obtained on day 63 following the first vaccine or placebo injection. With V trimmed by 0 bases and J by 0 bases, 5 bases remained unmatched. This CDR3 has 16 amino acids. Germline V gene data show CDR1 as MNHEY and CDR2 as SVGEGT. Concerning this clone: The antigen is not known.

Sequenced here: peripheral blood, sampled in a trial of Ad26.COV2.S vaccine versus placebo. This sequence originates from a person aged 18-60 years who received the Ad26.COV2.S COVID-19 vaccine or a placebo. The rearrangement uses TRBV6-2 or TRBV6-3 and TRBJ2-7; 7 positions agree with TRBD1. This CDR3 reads CASSYSQTGSSYEQYF. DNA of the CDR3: TGTGCCAGCAGTTACTCACAGACAGGGAGCTCCTACGAGCAGTACTTC.